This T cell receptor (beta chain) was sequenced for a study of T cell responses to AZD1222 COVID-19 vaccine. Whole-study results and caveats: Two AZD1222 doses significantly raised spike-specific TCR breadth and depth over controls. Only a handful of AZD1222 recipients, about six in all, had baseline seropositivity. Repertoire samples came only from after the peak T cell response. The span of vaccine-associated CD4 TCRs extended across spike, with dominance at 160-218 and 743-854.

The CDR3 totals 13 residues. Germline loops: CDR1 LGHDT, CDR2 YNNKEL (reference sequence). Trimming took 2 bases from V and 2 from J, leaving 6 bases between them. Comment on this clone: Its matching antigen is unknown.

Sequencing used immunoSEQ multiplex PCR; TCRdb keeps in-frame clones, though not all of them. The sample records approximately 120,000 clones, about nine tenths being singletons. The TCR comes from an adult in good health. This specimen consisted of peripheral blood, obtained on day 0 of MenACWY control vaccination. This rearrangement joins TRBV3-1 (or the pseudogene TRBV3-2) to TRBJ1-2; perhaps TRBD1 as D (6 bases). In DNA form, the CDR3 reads TGTGCCAGCAGCCAAAGGGGGAACTATGGCTACACCTTC. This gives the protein CASSQRGNYGYTF.